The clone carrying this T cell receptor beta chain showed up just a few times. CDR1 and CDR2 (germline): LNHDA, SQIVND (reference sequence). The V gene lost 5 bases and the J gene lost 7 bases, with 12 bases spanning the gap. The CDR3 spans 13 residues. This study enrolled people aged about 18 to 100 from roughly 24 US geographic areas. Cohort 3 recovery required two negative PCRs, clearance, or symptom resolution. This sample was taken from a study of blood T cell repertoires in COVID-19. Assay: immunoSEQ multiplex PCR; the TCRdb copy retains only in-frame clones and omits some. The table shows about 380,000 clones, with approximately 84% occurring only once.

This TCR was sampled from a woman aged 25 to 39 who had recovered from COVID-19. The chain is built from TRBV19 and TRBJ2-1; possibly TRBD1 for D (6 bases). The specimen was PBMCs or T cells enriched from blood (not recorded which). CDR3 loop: CASSWGPTNEQFF. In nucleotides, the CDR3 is TGTGCCAGTAGTTGGGGGCCTACTAATGAGCAGTTCTTC.